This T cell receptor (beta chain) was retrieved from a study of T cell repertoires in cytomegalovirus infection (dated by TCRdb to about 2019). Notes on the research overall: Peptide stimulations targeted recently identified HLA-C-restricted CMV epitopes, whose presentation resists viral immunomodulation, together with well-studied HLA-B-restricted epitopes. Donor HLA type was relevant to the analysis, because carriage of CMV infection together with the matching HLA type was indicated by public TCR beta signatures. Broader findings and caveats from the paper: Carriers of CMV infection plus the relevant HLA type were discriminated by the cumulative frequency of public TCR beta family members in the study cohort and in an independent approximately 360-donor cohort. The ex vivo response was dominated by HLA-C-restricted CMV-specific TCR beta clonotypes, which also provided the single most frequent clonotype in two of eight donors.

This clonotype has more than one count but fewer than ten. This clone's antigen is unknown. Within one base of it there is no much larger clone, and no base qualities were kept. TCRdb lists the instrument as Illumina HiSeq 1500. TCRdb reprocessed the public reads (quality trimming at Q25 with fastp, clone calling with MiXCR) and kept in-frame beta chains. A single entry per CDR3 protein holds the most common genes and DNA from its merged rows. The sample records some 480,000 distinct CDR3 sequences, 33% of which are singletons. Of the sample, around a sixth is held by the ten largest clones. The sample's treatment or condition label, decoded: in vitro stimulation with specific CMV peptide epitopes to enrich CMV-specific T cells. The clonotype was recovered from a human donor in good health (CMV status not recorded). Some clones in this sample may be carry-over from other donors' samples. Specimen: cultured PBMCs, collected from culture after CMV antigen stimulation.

The CDR3 loop reads CASSLEGTVSPLHF. The DNA is TGTGCCAGCAGCTTAGAGGGGACAGTATCACCCCTCCACTTT. The chain employs TRBV7-2 and TRBJ1-6; 7 of the junction bases match TRBD1. The germline V end is reduced by 1 base and the J end by 10 bases; junction bases left unmatched: 4. There are 14 amino acids in the CDR3, from cysteine to phenylalanine inclusive. Just CDR3 DNA is preserved here, 42 bases in frame from base 1. Reading the germline V gene gives CDR1 SGHTA and CDR2 FQGNSA.